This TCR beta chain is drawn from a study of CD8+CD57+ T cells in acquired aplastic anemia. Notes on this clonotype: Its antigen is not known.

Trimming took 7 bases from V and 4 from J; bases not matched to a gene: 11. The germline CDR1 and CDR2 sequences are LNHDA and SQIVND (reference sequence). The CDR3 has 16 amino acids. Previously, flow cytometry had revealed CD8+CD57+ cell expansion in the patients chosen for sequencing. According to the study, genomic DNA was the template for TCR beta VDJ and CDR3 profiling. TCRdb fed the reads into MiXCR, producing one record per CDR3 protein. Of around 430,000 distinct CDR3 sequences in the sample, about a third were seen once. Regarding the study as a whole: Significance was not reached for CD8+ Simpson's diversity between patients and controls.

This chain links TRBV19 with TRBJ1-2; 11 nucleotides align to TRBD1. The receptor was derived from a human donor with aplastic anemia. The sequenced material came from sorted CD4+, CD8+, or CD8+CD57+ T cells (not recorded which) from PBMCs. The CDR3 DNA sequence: TGTGCCAGTACCCTCATCCCCGGACAGGGGGCCTATGGCTACACCTTC. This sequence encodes CASTLIPGQGAYGYTF.